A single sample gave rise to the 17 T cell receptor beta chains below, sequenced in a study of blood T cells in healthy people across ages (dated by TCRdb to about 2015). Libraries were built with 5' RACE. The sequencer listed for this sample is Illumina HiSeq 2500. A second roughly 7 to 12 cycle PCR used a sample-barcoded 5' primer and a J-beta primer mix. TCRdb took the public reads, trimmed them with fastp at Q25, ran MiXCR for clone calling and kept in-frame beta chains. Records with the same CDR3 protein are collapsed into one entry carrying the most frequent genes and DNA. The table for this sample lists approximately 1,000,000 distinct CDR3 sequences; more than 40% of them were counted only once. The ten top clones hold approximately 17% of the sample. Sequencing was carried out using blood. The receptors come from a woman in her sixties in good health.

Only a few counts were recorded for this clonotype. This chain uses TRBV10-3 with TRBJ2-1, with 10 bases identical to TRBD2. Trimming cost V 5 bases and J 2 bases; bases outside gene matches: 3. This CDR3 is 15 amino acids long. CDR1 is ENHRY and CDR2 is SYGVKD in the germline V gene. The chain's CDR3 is CAISPTSGTYNEQFF. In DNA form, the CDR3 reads TGTGCCATCAGTCCAACTAGCGGGACCTACAATGAGCAGTTCTTC.

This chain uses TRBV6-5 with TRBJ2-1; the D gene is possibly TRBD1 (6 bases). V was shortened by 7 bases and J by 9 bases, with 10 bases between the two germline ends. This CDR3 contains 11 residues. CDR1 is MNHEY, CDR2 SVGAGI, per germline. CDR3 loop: CASIRGSEQFF. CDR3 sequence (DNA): TGTGCCAGCATCAGGGGAAGTGAGCAGTTCTTC.

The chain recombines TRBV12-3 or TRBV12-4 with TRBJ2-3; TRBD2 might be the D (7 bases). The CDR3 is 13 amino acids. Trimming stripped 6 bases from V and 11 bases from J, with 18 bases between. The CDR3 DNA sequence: TGTGCCAGCAGCAGAAGGGGGGGAGATGTGCAGTATTTT. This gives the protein CASSRRGGDVQYF.

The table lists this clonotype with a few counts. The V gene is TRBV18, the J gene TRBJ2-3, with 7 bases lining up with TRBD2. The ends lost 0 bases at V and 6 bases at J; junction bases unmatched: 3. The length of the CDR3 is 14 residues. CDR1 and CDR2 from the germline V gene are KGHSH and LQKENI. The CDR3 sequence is CASSPPPSGDTQYF. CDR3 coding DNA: TGTGCCAGCTCACCACCGCCTAGCGGCGATACGCAGTATTTT.

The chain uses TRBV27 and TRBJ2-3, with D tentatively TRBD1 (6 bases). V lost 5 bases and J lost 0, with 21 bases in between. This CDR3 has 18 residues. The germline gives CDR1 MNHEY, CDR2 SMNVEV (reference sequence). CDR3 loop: CASSPTTGTYPSTDTQYF. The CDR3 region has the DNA TGTGCCAGCAGTCCAACCACTGGGACATATCCTAGCACAGATACGCAGTATTTT.

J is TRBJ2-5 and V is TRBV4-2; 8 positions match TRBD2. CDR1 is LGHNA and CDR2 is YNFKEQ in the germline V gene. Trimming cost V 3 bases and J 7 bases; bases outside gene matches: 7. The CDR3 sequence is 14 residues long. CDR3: CASSHGRGDGTQYF. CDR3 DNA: TGTGCCAGCAGCCACGGGAGGGGGGACGGGACCCAGTACTTC.

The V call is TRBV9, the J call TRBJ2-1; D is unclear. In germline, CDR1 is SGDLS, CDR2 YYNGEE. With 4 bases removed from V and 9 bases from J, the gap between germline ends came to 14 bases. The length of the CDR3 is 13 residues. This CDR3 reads CASSYDGVGEQFF. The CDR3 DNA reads TGTGCCAGCAGCTACGATGGGGTGGGTGAGCAGTTCTTC.

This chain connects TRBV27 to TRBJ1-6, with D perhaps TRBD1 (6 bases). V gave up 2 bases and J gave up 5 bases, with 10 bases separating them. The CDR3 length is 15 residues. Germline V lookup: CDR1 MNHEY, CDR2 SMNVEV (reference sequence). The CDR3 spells CASSLPTGNNSPLHF. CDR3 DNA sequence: TGTGCCAGCAGTTTACCTACAGGGAATAATTCACCCCTCCACTTT.

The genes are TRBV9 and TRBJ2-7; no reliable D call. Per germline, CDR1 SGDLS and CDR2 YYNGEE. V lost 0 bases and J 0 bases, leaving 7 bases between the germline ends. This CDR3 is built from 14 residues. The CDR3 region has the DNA TGTGCCAGCAGCGTAGACGGATTCTCCTACGAGCAGTACTTC. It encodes CASSVDGFSYEQYF.

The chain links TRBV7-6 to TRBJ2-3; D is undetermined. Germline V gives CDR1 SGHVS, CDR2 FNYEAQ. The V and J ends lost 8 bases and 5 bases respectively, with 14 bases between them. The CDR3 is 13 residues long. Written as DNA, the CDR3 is TGTGCCAGCGGTCCCCCTGCAATAGATACGCAGTATTTT. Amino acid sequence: CASGPPAIDTQYF.

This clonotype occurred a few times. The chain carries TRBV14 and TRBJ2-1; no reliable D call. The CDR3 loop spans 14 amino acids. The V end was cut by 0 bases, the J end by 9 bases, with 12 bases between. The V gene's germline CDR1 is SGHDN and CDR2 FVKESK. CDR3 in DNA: TGTGCCAGCAGCCAAGAGAGTTTGTTTGGTGAGCAGTTCTTC. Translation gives CASSQESLFGEQFF.

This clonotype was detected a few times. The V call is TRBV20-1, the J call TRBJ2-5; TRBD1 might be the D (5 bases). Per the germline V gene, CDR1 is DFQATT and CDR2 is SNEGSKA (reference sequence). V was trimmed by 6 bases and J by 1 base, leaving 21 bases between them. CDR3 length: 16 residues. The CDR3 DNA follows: TGCAGTGCACCCCCCTACAGGCCTCAACGCCAAGAGACCCAGTACTTC. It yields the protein CSAPPYRPQRQETQYF.

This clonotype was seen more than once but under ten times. CDR3 sequence reads: CASRPGGPYEQYF. Here the CDR3 DNA reads TGCGCCAGCAGACCGGGAGGGCCCTACGAGCAGTACTTC. The rearrangement uses TRBV5-1 and TRBJ2-7, with 8 bases matching TRBD2. The junction had 3 bases not matched to a gene; V was cut back by 5 bases and J by 2 bases. Germline-derived CDR1 and CDR2 are SGHRS and YFSETQ. The CDR3 covers 13 residues.

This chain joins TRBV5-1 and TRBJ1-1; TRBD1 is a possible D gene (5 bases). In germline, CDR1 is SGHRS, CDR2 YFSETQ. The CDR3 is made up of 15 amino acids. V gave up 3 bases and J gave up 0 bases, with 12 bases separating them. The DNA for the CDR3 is TGCGCCAGCAGCTCCCGGGACGGCTTGAACACTGAAGCTTTCTTT. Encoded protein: CASSSRDGLNTEAFF.

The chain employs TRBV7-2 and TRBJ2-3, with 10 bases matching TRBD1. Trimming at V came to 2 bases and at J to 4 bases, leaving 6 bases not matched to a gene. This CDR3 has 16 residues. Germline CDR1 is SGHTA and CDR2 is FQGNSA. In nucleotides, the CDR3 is TGTGCCAGCAGCTTACGACAGGGGGCGTCTCCAGATACGCAGTATTTT. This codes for CASSLRQGASPDTQYF.

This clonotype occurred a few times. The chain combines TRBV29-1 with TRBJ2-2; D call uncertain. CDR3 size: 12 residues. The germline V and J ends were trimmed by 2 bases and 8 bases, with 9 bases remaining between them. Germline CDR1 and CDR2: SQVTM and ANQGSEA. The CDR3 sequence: CSVEFWPGELFF. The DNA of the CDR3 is TGCAGCGTTGAATTCTGGCCGGGGGAGCTGTTTTTT.

Written as DNA, the CDR3 is TGTGCCATCAGTGACCGGGACAAAAATAATTCACCCCTCCACTTT. Its protein is CAISDRDKNNSPLHF. The rearrangement joins TRBV10-3 to TRBJ1-6; possible D gene TRBD1, 6 bases. Germline V gives CDR1 ENHRY, CDR2 SYGVKD. The V end lost 3 bases, the J end lost 5 bases, and 11 bases lay between the germline ends. This CDR3 has 15 residues.